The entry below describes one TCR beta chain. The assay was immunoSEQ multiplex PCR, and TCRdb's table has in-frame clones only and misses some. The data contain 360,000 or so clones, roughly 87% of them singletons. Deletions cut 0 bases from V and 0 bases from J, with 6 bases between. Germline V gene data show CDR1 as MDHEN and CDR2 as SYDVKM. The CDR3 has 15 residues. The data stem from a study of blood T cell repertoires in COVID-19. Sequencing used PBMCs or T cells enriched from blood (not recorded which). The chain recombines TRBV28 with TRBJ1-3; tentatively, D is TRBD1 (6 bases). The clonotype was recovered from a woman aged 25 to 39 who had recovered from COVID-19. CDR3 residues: CASSLWGASGNTIYF. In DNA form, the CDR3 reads TGTGCCAGCAGTTTATGGGGGGCCTCTGGAAACACCATATATTTT. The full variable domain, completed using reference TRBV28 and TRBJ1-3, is DVKVTQSSRYLVKRTGEKVFLECVQDMDHENMFWYRQDPGLGLRLIYFSYDVKMKEKGDIPEGYSVSREKKERFSLILESASTNQTSMYLCASSLWGASGNTIYFGEGSWLTVV.